A single sample gave rise to the 8 T cell receptor beta chains below, sequenced in a study of molecular identifiers for immune sequencing clone quantification. TCRdb re-derived calls from the PCR reads in MiXCR, one entry per CDR3 protein. The sample lists over 70,000 distinct CDR3 sequences, more than 20% occurring once. Sequenced: naive CD8+ T cells from blood, with Jurkat cell RNA spiked in. Subset indicated: FACS-sorted CD8+CD4-CCR7+CD45RA+ naive T cells. The receptors were gathered from a human donor in good health. Some libraries in this study had Jurkat cell RNA spiked in.

In its sample, this clonotype was seen a few times. In DNA form, the CDR3 reads TGTGCCAGCAGTGAAGAACCGGGGAACGAGCAGTACTTC. This codes for CASSEEPGNEQYF. The J gene is TRBJ2-7, the V gene TRBV6-1; TRBD2 might be the D (5 bases). Trimming pared 1 base from V and 5 bases from J, leaving 9 bases between. The CDR3 is 13 amino acids. Per the germline V gene, CDR1 is MNHNS and CDR2 is SASEGT.

The gene calls are TRBV20-1 and TRBJ2-7, with 15 bases identical to TRBD2. Germline-derived CDR1 and CDR2 are DFQATT and SNEGSKA (reference sequence). V shed 0 bases and J 2 bases; nucleotides not matched to a gene: 8. The CDR3 runs 18 residues. The CDR3 loop is CSARDRTSGGASPYEQYF. CDR3 DNA sequence: TGCAGTGCTAGAGATAGGACTAGCGGGGGGGCCAGTCCCTACGAGCAGTACTTC.

This clonotype was counted at least ten times. The J gene is TRBJ1-1, the V gene TRBV30; tentatively, D is TRBD1 (5 bases). V dropped 0 bases and J dropped 5 bases, with 13 bases sitting between them. From germline, CDR1 is GTSNPN and CDR2 SVGIG (reference sequence). The CDR3 spans 14 residues. CDR3 sequence: CAWSVWDAGTEAFF. The CDR3 DNA reads TGTGCCTGGAGTGTCTGGGACGCGGGAACTGAAGCTTTCTTT.

This chain joins TRBV19 and TRBJ2-1; no clear D gene. Per the germline V gene, CDR1 is LNHDA and CDR2 is SQIVND (reference sequence). Trimming shortened V by 2 bases and J by 0 bases, and 8 bases separated the two germline ends. The CDR3 runs to 15 residues. The CDR3 nucleotides are TGTGCCAGTAGTATAATCCCCAGCTCCTACAATGAGCAGTTCTTC. Protein sequence: CASSIIPSSYNEQFF. Combining the CDR3 with reference TRBV19 and TRBJ2-1 gives the whole variable domain DGGITQSPKYLFRKEGQNVTLSCEQNLNHDAMYWYRQDPGQGLRLIYYSQIVNDFQKGDIAEGYSVSREKKESFPLTVTSAQKNPTAFYLCASSIIPSSYNEQFFGPGTRLTVL.

The genes are TRBV5-1 and TRBJ2-7; D call uncertain. Germline CDR1 reads SGHRS; CDR2 reads YFSETQ. The CDR3 extends over 17 amino acids. The ends were cut back, 3 bases at V and 1 base at J, with 20 bases in the middle. The CDR3 loop reads CASSYFPGTETSYEQYF. Here the CDR3 DNA reads TGCGCCAGCAGCTATTTCCCGGGTACTGAAACTTCCTACGAGCAGTACTTC.

The chain joins TRBV13 to TRBJ2-7; TRBD2 agrees at 10 bases. Germline values: CDR1 PRHDT, CDR2 FYEKMQ (reference sequence). The CDR3 is 17 residues long. V lost 5 bases, J lost 0 bases, and 10 bases stayed unmatched. The CDR3 DNA reads TGTGCCAGCAGCCCAGGGCTAGCGGGAGCGTACTCCTACGAGCAGTACTTC. Its translation is CASSPGLAGAYSYEQYF.

In the case of this clonotype: Just one base apart from a much larger clone, this may be a read error. J is TRBJ1-1 and V is TRBV6-2 or TRBV6-3; D not resolved. Trimming stripped 6 bases from V and 5 bases from J, with 13 bases between. Germline values: CDR1 MNHEY, CDR2 SVGEGT. CDR3 length equals 13 residues. The CDR3 here is CASSAAVVTEAFF. In nucleotides, the CDR3 is TGTGCCAGCAGCGCAGCAGTGGTTACTGAAGCTTTCTTT.

This clonotype appeared many times. The V and J genes are TRBV4-3 and TRBJ1-1; possibly TRBD1 for D (5 bases). The CDR3 is 16 amino acids. The V and J ends lost 1 base and 5 bases respectively, with 17 bases between them. Per the germline V gene, CDR1 is LGHNA and CDR2 is YSLEER. CDR3 DNA sequence: TGCGCCAGCAGCCAAGGAGGGGTCCAGGCAGGGACTGAAGCTTTCTTT. It yields the protein CASSQGGVQAGTEAFF.